Listed below are T cell receptor beta chains from one sample, sequenced in a study of blood T cell repertoires in COVID-19. The table came from immunoSEQ multiplex PCR; TCRdb's copy has only in-frame clones and leaves some out. The data contain roughly 200,000 clones, about 85% of them seen just once; the ten biggest clones take up about 6.5%. The material sequenced was peripheral blood. Receptors originate from a woman in her forties with COVID-19, enrolled during active disease. CDR3s include the opening cysteine and the closing phenylalanine or tryptophan. A D gene is named only where the DNA matches it firmly. Clone sizes are given selectively: once, few, many, or a class where the clone is expanded.

TRBV5-1,TRBD1,.,TRBJ2-7,TGCGCCAGCAGCGTGGCCGGGACAGCCTACGAGCAGTACTTC,CASSVAGTAYEQYF
TRBV5-4,TRBD1,.,TRBJ1-5,TGTGCCAGCAGCTTGGGAGGGACAGGGGGCCAAGTTCAGCCCCAGCATTTT,CASSLGGTGGQVQPQHF
TRBV3-1/TRBV3-2,TRBD1,.,TRBJ1-2,TGTGCCAGCAGCCGGACAGGGGCTAACTATGGCTACACCTTC,CASSRTGANYGYTF
TRBV27,.,.,TRBJ2-7,TGTGCCAGCACCCTAAACAGGGACTCCTACGAGCAGTACTTC,CASTLNRDSYEQYF
TRBV6-4,TRBD1,.,TRBJ1-6,TGTGCCAGCAGTGACCAGGGGGCCAGCGGATCACCCCTCCACTTT,CASSDQGASGSPLHF
TRBV28,TRBD1,.,TRBJ1-6,TGTGCCAGCAGCCTCCCGGGACAGGGGGTTCCCTCCTATAATTCACCCCTCCACTTT,CASSLPGQGVPSYNSPLHF
TRBV27,TRBD2,.,TRBJ2-1,TGTGCCAGCACTAGCGGGGCCTCCTACAATGAGCAGTTCTTC,CASTSGASYNEQFF
TRBV30,TRBD1,.,TRBJ2-7,TGTGCCTTGGGGGGACAGGAGGTCCACGAGCAGTACTTC,CALGGQEVHEQYF
TRBV7-2,.,.,TRBJ2-7,TGTGCCAGTTCAGGATTTCTGGGCGAGCAGTACTTC,CASSGFLGEQYF
TRBV18,TRBD2,few,TRBJ2-5,TGTGCCAGCTCATACGGGGGGGCCGCAGGGGAGACCCAGTACTTC,CASSYGGAAGETQYF
TRBV18,TRBD1,few,TRBJ1-2,TGTGCCAGCTCACCGGGCGCAGGGGGCGCCCGGGGCTACACCTTC,CASSPGAGGARGYTF
TRBV24-1,TRBD1,.,TRBJ2-2,TGTGCCACCAGTGACCCTCGACAGGGCATCGGGGAGCTGTTTTTT,CATSDPRQGIGELFF
TRBV27,TRBD1,.,TRBJ2-1,TGTGCCAGCGCCATCCGGGACAGGGGTATCAATGAGCAGTTCTTC,CASAIRDRGINEQFF
TRBV5-8,.,.,TRBJ1-1,TGTGCCAGCATAAGGGGGGGAGGACACGTAAACACTGAAGCTTTCTTT,CASIRGGGHVNTEAFF
TRBV6-5,.,.,TRBJ1-4,TGTGCCAGCAGTTCTGCTAGTCCTCAGGGTGAAAAACTGTTTTTT,CASSSASPQGEKLFF
TRBV24-1,.,.,TRBJ2-1,TGTGCCACCAGTGATTATCGGGAGCAGTTCTTC,CATSDYREQFF
TRBV6-5,.,.,TRBJ1-5,TGTGCCAGCAGTTTGTACTTTGGCAATCAGCCCCAGCATTTT,CASSLYFGNQPQHF
TRBV4-3,.,.,TRBJ2-7,TGCGCCAGCAGCCGAGGCGACAGTAACTACGAGCAGTACTTC,CASSRGDSNYEQYF
TRBV7-9,.,.,TRBJ2-3,TGTGCCAGCACCAGTGAGGATACGCAGTATTTT,CASTSEDTQYF
TRBV5-6,.,few,TRBJ2-1,TGTGCCAGCAGCTTGCGGGCGGGGGCCAACAATGAGCAGTTCTTC,CASSLRAGANNEQFF
TRBV6-2/TRBV6-3,.,.,TRBJ2-6,TGTGCCAGCAGTTCTTCTAGCGCGGGCTCTGGGGCCAACGTCCTGACTTTC,CASSSSSAGSGANVLTF
TRBV11-3,.,.,TRBJ2-1,TGTGCCAGCAGTCCTAATGGGGGGTACAATGAGCAGTTCTTC,CASSPNGGYNEQFF
TRBV10-3,TRBD1,.,TRBJ1-2,TGTGCCATCAGTGGGGGGGACAGCGCTAACTATGGCTACACCTTC,CAISGGDSANYGYTF
TRBV12-3/TRBV12-4,.,.,TRBJ1-2,TGTGCCAGCAGTTTGAAACAGGGCGGTGGCTACACCTTC,CASSLKQGGGYTF
TRBV5-4,.,.,TRBJ1-3,TGTGCCAGCAGCCCGACCCCGGGGGACACCATATATTTT,CASSPTPGDTIYF
TRBV7-2,.,once,TRBJ2-1,TGTGCCAGCAGCTTTTGGGCAGGGTCCTACAATGAGCAGTTCTTC,CASSFWAGSYNEQFF
TRBV7-3,.,.,TRBJ2-2,TGTGCCAGCAGCTTACGCGGGGTAAACACCGGGGAGCTGTTTTTT,CASSLRGVNTGELFF
TRBV15,.,.,TRBJ1-5,TGTGCCACTTCTGTGGGGGCTAATAGCAATCAGCCCCAGCATTTT,CATSVGANSNQPQHF
TRBV4-2,.,few,TRBJ1-1,TGTGCCAGCAGTGGTCCAAGGGGCACTGAAGCTTTCTTT,CASSGPRGTEAFF
TRBV2,.,.,TRBJ1-2,TGTGCCAGCATCCCTGTGGGGGGGCCTAACTATGGCTACACCTTC,CASIPVGGPNYGYTF
TRBV7-2,TRBD2,.,TRBJ2-3,TGTGCCAGCAGCCCCCGAGGACTAGCGGGGGGGCTTACGCAGTATTTT,CASSPRGLAGGLTQYF
TRBV2,.,.,TRBJ1-6,TGTGCCAGCAGTGAAGGTGGGCTGATCAGATCACCCCTCCACTTT,CASSEGGLIRSPLHF
TRBV19,TRBD1,.,TRBJ1-5,TGTGCCAGTACCGGACAGGGAGGGTTTCCGAATCAGCCCCAGCATTTT,CASTGQGGFPNQPQHF
TRBV18,.,.,TRBJ1-1,TGTGCCAGCTCACCGGGGGGTTGGGACACTGAAGCTTTCTTT,CASSPGGWDTEAFF
TRBV2,TRBD1,.,TRBJ2-2,TGTGCCAGCAGCGACCAGGGACAGGAGAACACCGGGGAGCTGTTTTTT,CASSDQGQENTGELFF
TRBV10-3,TRBD2,few,TRBJ2-3,TGTGCCATCAGTCGAGGAGGCGGGAGCCCTACCGATACGCAGTATTTT,CAISRGGGSPTDTQYF